This T cell receptor beta chain was identified during a study of identical twins. General observations from the study: Twin pairs had excess sharing that was weaker in beta out-of-frame sequences. Zero-insertion analyses might be partly confounded by invariant T cells like MAIT and iNKT.

Via MiXCR, TCRdb re-called the 5' RACE reads, giving one row per CDR3 protein. This repertoire shows roughly 1.6 million distinct CDR3 sequences, roughly 35% found once; its top ten account for over 0.25%. The CDR3 spans 14 residues. In germline, CDR1 is DFQATT, CDR2 SNEGSKA (reference sequence). V lost 2 bases and J lost 2, with 11 bases in between. With respect to this clonotype: The target antigen is unknown.

This receptor was taken from a newborn girl in good health. Sequenced: cord blood. V and J are TRBV20-1 and TRBJ2-3; tentatively, D is TRBD1 or TRBD2 (5 bases each). The CDR3 protein is CSARRGPFTDTQYF. The CDR3 DNA reads as TGCAGTGCTAGACGGGGACCCTTCACAGATACGCAGTATTTT.